The TCR beta chain under discussion was sequenced for a study of OX40 agonist ivuxolimab in advanced cancers. The V gene lost 2 bases and the J gene lost 6 bases, with 13 bases spanning the gap. CDR1 and CDR2 from the germline V gene are ENHRY and SYGVKD. CDR3 length: 14 amino acids. Data came from immunoSEQ multiplex PCR; TCRdb stores just in-frame clones and leaves some out. The sample contains 55,000 to 65,000 clones, 70% to 90% of which appear only once. This sample comprised CD4+ or CD8+ T cells sorted from blood, obtained in a trial of the OX40 agonist ivuxolimab. This chain uses TRBV10-3 with TRBJ1-2, with D possibly TRBD1 on 6 matching bases. The receptor's source is an adult with an advanced solid tumor such as melanoma, head and neck, liver or kidney cancer. CDR3: CAISENREENGYTF. CDR3 sequence (DNA): TGTGCCATCAGTGAGAACAGGGAGGAAAATGGCTACACCTTC.